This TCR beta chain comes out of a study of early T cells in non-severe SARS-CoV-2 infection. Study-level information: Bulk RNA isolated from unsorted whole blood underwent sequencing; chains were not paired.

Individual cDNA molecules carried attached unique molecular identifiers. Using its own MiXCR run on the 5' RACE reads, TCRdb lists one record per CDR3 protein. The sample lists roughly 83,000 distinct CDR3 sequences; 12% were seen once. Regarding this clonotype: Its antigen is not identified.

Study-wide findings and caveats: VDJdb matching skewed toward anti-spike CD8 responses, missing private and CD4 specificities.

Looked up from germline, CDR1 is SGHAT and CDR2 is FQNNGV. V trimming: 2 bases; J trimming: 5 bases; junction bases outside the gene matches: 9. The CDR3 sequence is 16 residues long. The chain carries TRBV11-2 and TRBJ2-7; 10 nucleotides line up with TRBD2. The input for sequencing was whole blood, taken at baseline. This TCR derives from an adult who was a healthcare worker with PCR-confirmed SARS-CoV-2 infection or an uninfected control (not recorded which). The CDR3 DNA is TGTGCCAGCAGCTTAAGCGCTAGCGGGAGAATAGACGAGCAGTACTTC. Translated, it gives CASSLSASGRIDEQYF.